This TCR beta chain was recorded in a study of T-cell memory formation after mild COVID-19. Germline loops: CDR1 LNHDA, CDR2 SQIVND (reference sequence). The CDR3 sequence is 15 residues long. V was clipped by 0 bases and J by 8 bases; unmatched bases: 5. TCRdb passed the 5' RACE reads through MiXCR, listing each CDR3 protein once. The sample shows 350,000 to 500,000 distinct CDR3 sequences, 15% to 25% of them seen only once. This clonotype has more than one count but fewer than ten. The sequence was obtained from an adult woman who had mild COVID-19 (a few samples of this study predate the infection). Cell type and time point are not known. The sequencing sample was made of PBMCs or a T cell subset sorted from them (not recorded which). The V gene is TRBV19, the J gene TRBJ2-1; 9 bases agree with TRBD2. The CDR3 coding sequence is TGTGCCAGTAGTATAGATAGCGGGGGCGGTGATGAGCAGTTCTTC. Residues: CASSIDSGGGDEQFF.